This paragraph covers one TCR beta chain sequence. Antigen specificity is unknown. With V trimmed by 6 bases and J by 7 bases, 8 bases remained unmatched. The germline V gene encodes CDR1 MDHEN and CDR2 SYDVKM. This CDR3 has 15 amino acids. This record comes from a study of beta chain features in type 1 diabetes. Donors contributed one heparinised blood draw apiece, averaging roughly 0.12 L. Study-wide results and caveats: Shorter TCRB CDR3s, moderately but significantly so, were found in Type 1 diabetes patients in all four CD4+ subsets.

The sequenced template was cDNA made from the entire isolated RNA. Produced via immunoSEQ multiplex PCR; TCRdb's table is partial and in-frame only. The sample records 600,000 to 700,000 clones, 10% to 15% being singletons. This chain uses TRBV28 with TRBJ1-6; 8 nucleotides agree with TRBD1. The TCR sequence derives from a man between 18 and 29 years old with type 1 diabetes. The sequenced material came from naive CD4+ T cells from blood. CDR3 sequence (DNA): TGTGCCAGCAGCCCGACAGGGGTAGGCAATTCACCCCTCCACTTT. Its protein product is CASSPTGVGNSPLHF.